This T cell receptor (beta chain) was sequenced for a study of CD8+ T cells in alopecia areata. In each case, RNA was isolated and then reverse transcribed into cDNA as the sequencing template. Produced via immunoSEQ multiplex PCR; TCRdb's table is partial and in-frame only. Of some 120,000 clones listed, about 57% are singletons. In alopecia areata patients, both lesional scalp punch biopsies and peripheral blood were collected. Sorting separated CD4+ and CD8+ T cells out of PBMCs. Germline CDR1 and CDR2: MDHEN and SYDVKM. The germline V and J ends were trimmed by 7 bases and 2 bases, with 15 bases remaining between them. This CDR3 has 14 amino acids.

The chain couples TRBV28 to TRBJ2-7; D ambiguous. This TCR was sampled from a human donor with alopecia areata. This specimen consisted of CD4+ T cells sorted from blood, obtained at week 0. The CDR3 DNA is TGTGCCAGCACCCTAGGGCGTCTACCCTACGAGCAGTACTTC. It translates to CASTLGRLPYEQYF.